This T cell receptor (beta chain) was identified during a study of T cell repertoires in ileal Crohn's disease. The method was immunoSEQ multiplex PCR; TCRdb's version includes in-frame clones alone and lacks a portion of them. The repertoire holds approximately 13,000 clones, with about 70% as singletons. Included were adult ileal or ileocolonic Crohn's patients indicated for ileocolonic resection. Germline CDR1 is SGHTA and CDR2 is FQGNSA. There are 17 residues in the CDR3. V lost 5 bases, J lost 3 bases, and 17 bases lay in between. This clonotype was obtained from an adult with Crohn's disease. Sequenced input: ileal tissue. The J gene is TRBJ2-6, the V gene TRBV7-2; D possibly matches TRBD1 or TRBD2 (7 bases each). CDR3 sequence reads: CASSPREGALGANVLTF. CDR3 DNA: TGTGCCAGCAGCCCGAGGGAGGGGGCGCTTGGGGCCAACGTCCTGACTTTC.